The rows below give T cell receptor beta chains drawn from one sample of a study of cytomegalovirus exposure and HLA in healthy donors. Generated by immunoSEQ multiplex PCR, the TCRdb table keeps only in-frame clones and is missing some. Among approximately 120,000 clones listed, about 73% were seen once. The sample consisted of PBMCs. The receptors here all came from a woman aged 45 to 65 in good health and CMV-seropositive. CDR3s include the opening cysteine and the closing phenylalanine or tryptophan. The D gene is left open where the match is weak. A row's size may be missing; if present it is once, few, many or a size class.

TRBD2	TRBV28	TRBJ2-1	once	CASSLLAGGKNEQFF	TGTGCCAGCAGTTTACTAGCGGGGGGGAAAAATGAGCAGTTCTTC
-	TRBV2	TRBJ1-2	once	CASSVGEVIF	TGTGCCAGCAGTGTAGGGGAGGTCATCTTC
TRBD1	TRBV7-6	TRBJ2-2	-	CASSIGQGAPGELFF	TGTGCCAGCAGCATAGGACAGGGGGCCCCCGGGGAGCTGTTTTTT
TRBD2	TRBV25-1	TRBJ2-2	-	CASRGEGLHGELFF	TGTGCCAGCAGGGGGGAGGGGTTACACGGGGAGCTGTTTTTT
-	TRBV5-6	TRBJ2-5	-	CASSFSQETQYF	TGTGCCAGCAGCTTCTCGCAAGAGACCCAGTACTTC
TRBD1	TRBV5-6	TRBJ1-2	-	CASSLGQGGYTF	TGTGCCAGCAGCTTGGGACAGGGTGGCTACACCTTC
TRBD2	TRBV28	TRBJ2-3	-	CASTGGLVFNTQYF	TGTGCCAGCACTGGGGGACTAGTTTTCAATACGCAGTATTTT
-	TRBV7-2	TRBJ2-2	-	CASSLGRQNTGELFF	TGTGCCAGCAGCTTAGGTAGACAGAACACCGGGGAGCTGTTTTTT
-	TRBV19	TRBJ2-3	-	CASRMWGREDTQYF	TGTGCCAGTAGAATGTGGGGGCGGGAGGATACGCAGTATTTT
TRBD1	TRBV6-9	TRBJ1-5	-	CASSLHPGQGYSNQPQHF	TGTGCCAGCAGTCTGCATCCGGGACAGGGGTATAGCAATCAGCCCCAGCATTTT
TRBD1	TRBV6-5	TRBJ1-2	-	CASSLSEDRPYGYTF	TGTGCCAGCAGCTTAAGCGAGGACAGGCCCTATGGCTACACCTTC
-	TRBV5-5	TRBJ2-3	-	CASSPNSGTDTQYF	TGTGCCAGCAGCCCTAATAGCGGCACAGATACGCAGTATTTT
-	TRBV18	TRBJ1-2	-	CASSPDRNYGYTF	TGTGCCAGCTCACCCGACAGGAACTATGGCTACACCTTC
-	TRBV7-8	TRBJ1-1	-	CASSLTDNTEAFF	TGTGCCAGCAGTCTAACAGATAACACTGAAGCTTTCTTT
TRBD2	TRBV5-1	TRBJ2-3	-	CASRPGTSVSTDTQYF	TGCGCCAGCAGGCCCGGGACTAGCGTTAGCACAGATACGCAGTATTTT
-	TRBV28	TRBJ1-6	-	CASSSPGSYSPLHF	TGTGCCAGCAGTTCCCCGGGGAGTTATTCACCCCTCCACTTT
-	TRBV7-9	TRBJ2-1	-	CASSRSGSSYNEQFF	TGTGCCAGCAGCCGTAGCGGTAGCTCCTACAATGAGCAGTTCTTC
TRBD1	TRBV10-3	TRBJ2-5	-	CAISTGDQETQYF	TGTGCCATCAGTACAGGGGACCAAGAGACCCAGTACTTC
-	TRBV6-5	TRBJ1-3	-	CASKTGLGNTIYF	TGTGCCAGCAAGACAGGTCTAGGAAACACCATATATTTT
TRBD2	TRBV4-3	TRBJ2-3	-	CASSPRSSGGTDTQYF	TGCGCCAGCAGCCCCCGTAGTAGCGGGGGCACAGATACGCAGTATTTT
-	TRBV6-6	TRBJ2-7	-	CASSYSARSYEQYF	TGTGCCAGCAGTTACTCGGCCAGGTCCTACGAGCAGTACTTC
TRBD1	TRBV19	TRBJ1-4	-	CASSIPMDRATNEKLFF	TGTGCCAGTAGTATACCGATGGACAGGGCGACTAATGAAAAACTGTTTTTT
-	TRBV7-8	TRBJ1-5	medium-sized	CASSLVWSIGGDSQPQHF	TGTGCCAGCAGCTTAGTGTGGAGTATAGGGGGGGATAGTCAGCCCCAGCATTTT
TRBD2	TRBV6-1	TRBJ2-7	-	CASSVLRGVTEQYF	TGTGCCAGCAGTGTCCTTCGGGGGGTCACCGAGCAGTACTTC
-	TRBV19	TRBJ2-7	-	CASRSRAHEQYF	TGTGCCAGTCGAAGCAGGGCCCACGAGCAGTACTTC
-	TRBV6-6	TRBJ2-4	-	CASSPTSTNIQYF	TGTGCCAGCAGTCCGACTAGTACCAACATTCAGTACTTC
-	TRBV6-5	TRBJ2-5	few	CASSYSLGKQETQYF	TGTGCCAGCAGTTACTCTTTGGGCAAGCAAGAGACCCAGTACTTC
TRBD1	TRBV27	TRBJ2-7	-	CASSLRQGNEQYF	TGTGCCAGCAGTTTAAGACAGGGTAACGAGCAGTACTTC
TRBD2	TRBV29-1	TRBJ2-1	-	CSVEARTSGGMYNEQFF	TGCAGCGTTGAGGCCAGGACTAGCGGGGGGATGTACAATGAGCAGTTCTTC
-	TRBV7-9	TRBJ2-5	few	CAGGLGETQYF	TGTGCGGGGGGGCTTGGTGAGACCCAGTACTTC
-	TRBV6-5	TRBJ1-5	once	CASRAGGAQPQHF	TGTGCCAGCAGAGCCGGGGGGGCTCAGCCCCAGCATTTT
TRBD1	TRBV7-2	TRBJ1-1	-	CASSLRTGRNTEAFF	TGTGCCAGCAGCTTACGGACAGGAAGGAACACTGAAGCTTTCTTT
-	TRBV6-4	TRBJ2-3	few	CASSDRGGKTTDTQYF	TGTGCCAGCAGTGATAGAGGCGGAAAGACCACAGATACGCAGTATTTT
TRBD1	TRBV15	TRBJ1-2	few	CATSRDNRGYGYTF	TGTGCCACCAGCAGAGATAACAGGGGTTACGGCTACACCTTC
-	TRBV7-2	TRBJ1-3	-	CASSLGWTDRLTGNTIYF	TGTGCCAGCAGCTTAGGGTGGACAGACCGGTTGACTGGAAACACCATATATTTT
TRBD1	TRBV7-8	TRBJ1-5	-	CASSEGQGSQPQHF	TGTGCCAGCAGCGAAGGACAGGGGAGTCAGCCCCAGCATTTT
-	TRBV12-5	TRBJ2-3	few	CASGSNPPGSGRSTDTQYF	TGTGCTAGTGGTTCCAACCCTCCCGGGAGCGGACGGAGCACAGATACGCAGTATTTT
TRBD2	TRBV30	TRBJ2-5	-	CAWRIRGGRETQYF	TGTGCCTGGAGAATACGGGGGGGCCGTGAGACCCAGTACTTC
-	TRBV6-1	TRBJ2-2	-	CASSEGLYRDGGELFF	TGTGCCAGCAGTGAAGGTTTATACAGGGACGGCGGGGAGCTGTTTTTT
-	TRBV29-1	TRBJ2-5	few	CSVDLGEAQYF	TGCAGCGTTGATCTCGGGGAAGCCCAGTACTTC
-	TRBV5-1	TRBJ1-6	once	CASKQGNNSPLHF	TGCGCCAGCAAACAGGGAAATAATTCACCCCTCCACTTT